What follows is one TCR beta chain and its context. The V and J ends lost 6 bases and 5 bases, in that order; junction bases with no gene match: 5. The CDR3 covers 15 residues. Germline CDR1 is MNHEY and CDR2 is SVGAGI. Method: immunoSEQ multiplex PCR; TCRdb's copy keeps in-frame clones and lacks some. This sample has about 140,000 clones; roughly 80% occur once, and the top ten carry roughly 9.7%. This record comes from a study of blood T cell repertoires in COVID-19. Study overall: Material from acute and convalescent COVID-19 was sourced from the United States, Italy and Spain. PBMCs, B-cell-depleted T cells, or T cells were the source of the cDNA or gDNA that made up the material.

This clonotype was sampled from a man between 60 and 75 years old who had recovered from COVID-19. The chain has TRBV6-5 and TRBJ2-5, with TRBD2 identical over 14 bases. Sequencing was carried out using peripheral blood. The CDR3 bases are TGTGCCAGCAGCTCGGGACTAGCGGGAGTGGAGACCCAGTACTTC. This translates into CASSSGLAGVETQYF.